These 18 T cell receptor beta chains came from one sample sequenced in a study of T cell responses to AZD1222 COVID-19 vaccine. This table comes from immunoSEQ multiplex PCR, and its TCRdb copy is limited to in-frame clones, with some not included. The repertoire holds about 130,000 clones, with roughly 91% as singletons. This specimen consisted of peripheral blood, obtained on day 0 of AZD1222 vaccination. The origin of the receptors is an adult in good health.

This clone turned up a few times. Other DNA variants within this sample encode the same CDR3. This chain connects TRBV27 to TRBJ2-1; 8 nucleotides align to TRBD2. The CDR3 is 14 residues long. Trimming took 4 bases from V and 1 from J; bases not matched to a gene: 0. In germline, CDR1 is MNHEY, CDR2 SMNVEV (reference sequence). CDR3 sequence (DNA): TGTGCCAGCAGTTCGGGGGGGTCCTACAATGAGCAGTTCTTC. Its protein product is CASSSGGSYNEQFF.

The chain couples TRBV15 to TRBJ1-5; 8 bases map to TRBD1. With V trimmed by 6 bases and J by 2 bases, 9 bases remained unmatched. Germline loops: CDR1 LNHNV, CDR2 YYDKDF (reference sequence). The CDR3 extends over 16 amino acids. CDR3 sequence (DNA): TGTGCCACCAGACAGGACAGGGTGGATGGCAATCAGCCCCAGCATTTT. This encodes CATRQDRVDGNQPQHF.

The V call is TRBV4-3, the J call TRBJ2-1, with D unclear. Trimming took off 1 base at V and 9 bases at J, with 16 bases between the two ends. The germline V gene has CDR1 LGHNA and CDR2 YSLEER. The length of the CDR3 is 15 residues. CDR3 in amino acids: CASSQGIHALSEQFF. In nucleotides, the CDR3 is TGCGCCAGCAGCCAAGGGATCCATGCCTTAAGTGAGCAGTTCTTC.

V gene TRBV7-9 combines with J gene TRBJ2-2; 10 bases align to TRBD1. V shed 11 bases and J 3 bases; nucleotides not matched to a gene: 21. This CDR3 region has 19 residues. CDR1 SEHNR and CDR2 FQNEAQ come from the germline V gene (reference sequence). The CDR3 here is CAWENRDRGFFGYTGELFF. DNA for the CDR3: TGTGCCTGGGAGAACCGGGACAGGGGCTTTTTTGGGTACACCGGGGAGCTGTTTTTT. Full variable domain (missing parts from reference TRBV7-9 and TRBJ2-2): DTGVSQNPRHKITKRGQNVTFRCDPISEHNRLYWYRQTLGQGPEFLTYFQNEAQLEKSRLLSDRFSAERPKGSFSTLEIQRTEQGDSAMYLCAWENRDRGFFGYTGELFFGEGSRLTVL.

The rearrangement links TRBV3-1 (or the pseudogene TRBV3-2) to TRBJ2-7, with D perhaps matching TRBD1 or TRBD2 (5 bases each). Germline assignment: CDR1 LGHDT and CDR2 YNNKEL (reference sequence). V was shortened by 4 bases and J by 7 bases, with 14 bases between the two germline ends. The CDR3 loop spans 13 amino acids. DNA of the CDR3: TGTGCCAGCAGCCGGGACGGGGAAAGGGAGCAGTACTTC. Protein sequence: CASSRDGEREQYF.

For the CDR3, the DNA is TGTGCCAGCAGCTTTGGACTAGCGGGGACCTACGAGCAGTACTTC. The encoded protein is CASSFGLAGTYEQYF. The J gene is TRBJ2-7, the V gene TRBV7-3; 12 positions agree with TRBD2. There are 15 residues in the CDR3. V gave up 3 bases and J gave up 2 bases; unmatched junction bases: 2. Germline CDR1 SGHTA, CDR2 FQGTGA.

This chain joins TRBV4-1 and TRBJ1-3; D not resolved. The germline gives CDR1 MGHRA, CDR2 YSYEKL. This CDR3 contains 15 residues. Trimming stripped 1 base from V and 1 base from J, with 8 bases between. CDR3 in DNA: TGCGCCAGCAGCCAAGTCGAGTTTTCTGGAAACACCATATATTTT. Its protein is CASSQVEFSGNTIYF.

The chain uses TRBV30 and TRBJ2-7; TRBD1 matches 7 bases. CDR3 size: 14 residues. The germline CDR1 and CDR2 sequences are GTSNPN and SVGIG (reference sequence). Trimming cost V 7 bases and J 2 bases; bases outside gene matches: 11. The CDR3 nucleotides are TGTGCCTCTACCGCCCGGGACAGTACCTACGAGCAGTACTTC. This sequence encodes CASTARDSTYEQYF. Complete variable domain (other parts from reference TRBV30 and TRBJ2-7): SQTIHQWPATLVQPVGSPLSLECTVEGTSNPNLYWYRQAAGRGLQLLFYSVGIGQISSEVPQNLSASRPQDRQFILSSKKLLLSDSGFYLCASTARDSTYEQYFGPGTRLTVT.

The V call is TRBV7-2, the J call TRBJ2-1, with D maybe TRBD2 (6 bases). The CDR3 is 13 residues long. Germline-derived CDR1 and CDR2 are SGHTA and FQGNSA. V was pared by 6 bases and J by 7 bases, with 13 bases between. The CDR3 sequence is CASRRVGGNEQFF. The CDR3 DNA sequence: TGTGCCAGCAGACGAGTGGGAGGTAATGAGCAGTTCTTC.

This clone was observed a single time. The rearrangement joins TRBV4-2 to TRBJ2-4; 9 nucleotides match TRBD1. Germline CDR1 reads LGHNA; CDR2 reads YNFKEQ. CDR3 length: 16 amino acids. The V gene end was trimmed by 5 bases and the J gene end by 0 bases; junction bases not matched to a gene: 5. The CDR3 DNA sequence: TGTGCCAGCAGCTCTGGACAGGGGATAGCCAAAAACATTCAGTACTTC. It codes for CASSSGQGIAKNIQYF.

This chain links TRBV30 with TRBJ1-1; no clear D gene. This CDR3 has 13 amino acids. Trimming stripped 2 bases from V and 4 bases from J, with 11 bases between. The germline CDR1 and CDR2 sequences are GTSNPN and SVGIG (reference sequence). CDR3: CAWSPDSSTEAFF. CDR3 sequence (DNA): TGTGCCTGGAGTCCGGACTCATCCACTGAAGCTTTCTTT.

The chain is built from TRBV7-3 and TRBJ2-3; TRBD2 matches 11 bases. Per the germline V gene, CDR1 is SGHTA and CDR2 is FQGTGA. This CDR3 has 13 residues. The CDR3 protein is CATSGGPTDTQYF. In nucleotides, the CDR3 is TGTGCAACTAGCGGGGGTCCCACAGATACGCAGTATTTT.

The chain couples TRBV6-5 to TRBJ1-3; D unresolved. Germline assignment: CDR1 MNHEY and CDR2 SVGAGI. The CDR3 totals 14 residues. V was clipped by 2 bases and J by 0 bases, with 5 bases between them. DNA of the CDR3: TGTGCCAGCAGTTACGGACGCTCTGGAAACACCATATATTTT. The encoded protein is CASSYGRSGNTIYF.

The V and J genes are TRBV7-8 and TRBJ1-6; the D is unclear. The CDR3 is 17 amino acids. CDR1 and CDR2 (germline): SGHVS, FQNEAQ. Trimming pared 5 bases from V and 0 bases from J, leaving 14 bases between. The CDR3 nucleotides are TGTGCCAGCAGCCTCGGAGCTTCAAGCTCCTATAATTCACCCCTCCACTTT. It codes for CASSLGASSSYNSPLHF.

The chain employs TRBV9 and TRBJ2-1; 7 positions agree with TRBD2. V was clipped by 4 bases and J by 4 bases; unmatched bases: 11. The CDR3 totals 16 residues. Per the germline V gene, CDR1 is SGDLS and CDR2 is YYNGEE. This chain's CDR3 is CASSPYSGALYNEQFF. The CDR3 DNA reads as TGTGCCAGCAGCCCCTACAGCGGGGCCCTATACAATGAGCAGTTCTTC.

The chain joins TRBV18 to TRBJ1-1, with D hard to call. From germline, CDR1 is KGHSH and CDR2 LQKENI. The CDR3 is made up of 15 amino acids. Trimming shortened V by 4 bases and J by 0 bases, and 12 bases separated the two germline ends. CDR3 bases: TGTGCCAGCTCACAAAGCTCGGACGTGAACACTGAAGCTTTCTTT. Its translation is CASSQSSDVNTEAFF.

This sequence joins TRBV19 and TRBJ1-4; D ambiguous. V dropped 5 bases and J dropped 3 bases, with 13 bases sitting between them. CDR3 length: 15 residues. Germline CDR1 and CDR2: LNHDA and SQIVND (reference sequence). CDR3: CASSVAGRSNEKLFF. CDR3 coding DNA: TGTGCCAGTAGTGTGGCGGGGAGGTCTAATGAAAAACTGTTTTTT.

The chain joins TRBV6-1 to TRBJ1-3; perhaps TRBD1 as D (5 bases). Trimming took off 3 bases at V and 3 bases at J, with 21 bases between the two ends. CDR3 length equals 18 residues. Germline CDR1 reads MNHNS; CDR2 reads SASEGT. The CDR3 region has the DNA TGTGCCAGCAGTGAGGGGGGTTACGCCCGAGATCGTGGAAACACCATATATTTT. Amino acids: CASSEGGYARDRGNTIYF.